This is a list of T cell receptor beta chains from one sample in a study of T cell responses to AZD1222 COVID-19 vaccine. Clones were sequenced by immunoSEQ multiplex PCR, and TCRdb holds only the in-frame ones, with some missing. This table has about 140,000 clones, approximately 90% appearing once. Source: peripheral blood, taken on day 0 of AZD1222 vaccination. These TCRs come from an adult in good health. CDR3s include the opening cysteine and the closing phenylalanine or tryptophan. Fields, in order: CDR3 DNA, CDR3 protein, J gene, V gene, clone size, D gene. A D gene is named only where the DNA matches it firmly. Only some rows state a clone size, as once, few, many or a class for expanded clones.

TGTGCCACCAGCAGAGATAGTGGCAGGTACAGCAATCAGCCCCAGCATTTT | CATSRDSGRYSNQPQHF | TRBJ1-5 | TRBV15 | NA | NA
TGTGCCAGCAGCCGGGGGGGGGCTAGCAATCAGCCCCAGCATTTT | CASSRGGASNQPQHF | TRBJ1-5 | TRBV3-1/TRBV3-2 | NA | NA
TGCAGCGTCCAGGATTACGAGCAGTACTTC | CSVQDYEQYF | TRBJ2-7 | TRBV29-1 | NA | NA
TGCAGTGCTAGTGACCCGGAGAGGAATTCCGGGGAGCTGTTTTTT | CSASDPERNSGELFF | TRBJ2-2 | TRBV20-1 | NA | NA
TGTGCCAGCAGCTTAGTCCGCAGTTTACAAGAGACCCAGTACTTC | CASSLVRSLQETQYF | TRBJ2-5 | TRBV11-2 | NA | NA
TGTGCCAGCCAAGGACAGGGTCACTTTTATAACTATGGCTACACCTTC | CASQGQGHFYNYGYTF | TRBJ1-2 | TRBV5-8 | NA | TRBD1
TGTGCCAGCAGCCCATCGGGCGATGAGCAGTTCTTC | CASSPSGDEQFF | TRBJ2-1 | TRBV7-9 | NA | NA
TGTGCCAGCAGCCCACCAGGGGCAATATCTGGGGCCAACGTCCTGACTTTC | CASSPPGAISGANVLTF | TRBJ2-6 | TRBV7-2 | NA | NA
TGTGCCAGCAGTGCAGGACAGGCCCCCGAAGCTTTCTTT | CASSAGQAPEAFF | TRBJ1-1 | TRBV6-2/TRBV6-3 | few | TRBD1
TGTGCCTGGAGTGTAGTTGGGAGGCAAGCTTTCTTT | CAWSVVGRQAFF | TRBJ1-1 | TRBV30 | NA | NA
TGTGCCAGCAGCTTGGGGGTTCTCTCTGGAAACACCATATATTTT | CASSLGVLSGNTIYF | TRBJ1-3 | TRBV5-4 | NA | NA
TGTGCCAGCAGTTTAGGGCCGCCGCGAGGAGATCCTAGCACAGATACGCAGTATTTT | CASSLGPPRGDPSTDTQYF | TRBJ2-3 | TRBV27 | NA | NA
TGTGCCAGCAGTTCCACCGGGAGTCGCCATGAGCAGTTCTTC | CASSSTGSRHEQFF | TRBJ2-1 | TRBV28 | NA | NA
TGTGCCAGCAGCTGGACCGGGAACGTTTTCGGCTACACCTTC | CASSWTGNVFGYTF | TRBJ1-2 | TRBV5-8 | NA | NA
TGTGCCAGCAGCTTAAATTGGAACGAGCAGTACTTC | CASSLNWNEQYF | TRBJ2-7 | TRBV7-8 | NA | NA
TGTGCCAGCAGGCTTCGGGACAGGGAGTCCACTGAAGCTTTCTTT | CASRLRDRESTEAFF | TRBJ1-1 | TRBV3-1/TRBV3-2 | NA | TRBD1
TGTGCCAGCAGGGGTAGGGGGGAGCTGTTTTTT | CASRGRGELFF | TRBJ2-2 | TRBV12-3/TRBV12-4 | NA | NA
TGTGCCAGCTCACCGGACATTTATCAGCCCCAGCATTTT | CASSPDIYQPQHF | TRBJ1-5 | TRBV18 | few | NA
TGTGCCAGCTCTAGACAGAGCTATAATTCACCCCTCCACTTT | CASSRQSYNSPLHF | TRBJ1-6 | TRBV7-9 | NA | NA
TGTGCCAGCAGCTACGGGGGGGCGAATGGCTACACCTTC | CASSYGGANGYTF | TRBJ1-2 | TRBV6-5 | few | NA
TGTGCCACCAGCACTGGGACTAGCGGGGTACAAGAGACCCAGTACTTC | CATSTGTSGVQETQYF | TRBJ2-5 | TRBV15 | NA | TRBD2
TGTGCCAGCAGTGGGCAGGCGGAAAAACTGTTTTTT | CASSGQAEKLFF | TRBJ1-4 | TRBV12-3/TRBV12-4 | NA | NA
TGTGCCAGCAGTTACTCGACTAGCGGGATGAACACCGGGGAGCTGTTTTTT | CASSYSTSGMNTGELFF | TRBJ2-2 | TRBV6-2/TRBV6-3 | NA | TRBD2
TGCGCCTCAAAGGCATTCGACTATGGCTACACCTTC | CASKAFDYGYTF | TRBJ1-2 | TRBV6-5 | NA | NA
TGTGCCAGCAGCCAATATGAAGGGGATGAAAAACTGTTTTTT | CASSQYEGDEKLFF | TRBJ1-4 | TRBV3-1/TRBV3-2 | NA | NA
TGTGCCAGCAGTCGGGGACAGGAGGCCTATAATTCACCCCTCCACTTT | CASSRGQEAYNSPLHF | TRBJ1-6 | TRBV11-1 | NA | TRBD1
TGTGCCAGCAGTTTCGGGACAGGGCGTTCCTATGGCTACACCTTC | CASSFGTGRSYGYTF | TRBJ1-2 | TRBV6-5 | NA | TRBD1
TGCGCCAGCAGCCCAGGGGGGTGGTGGAGCACTGAAGCTTTCTTT | CASSPGGWWSTEAFF | TRBJ1-1 | TRBV5-1 | NA | TRBD1
TGCGCCAGCAGCTGGTATCGAGAGACCCAGTACTTC | CASSWYRETQYF | TRBJ2-5 | TRBV5-1 | NA | NA
TGTGCCTGGCAGGGAGAAGCCCCTAATTCACCCCTCCACTTT | CAWQGEAPNSPLHF | TRBJ1-6 | TRBV30 | NA | NA
TGCAGTGCTAAGGTTCTTGAAGCTTTCTTT | CSAKVLEAFF | TRBJ1-1 | TRBV20-1 | NA | NA
TGTGCCAGCAGTTTATCCGCAGGGGCTTCCCCCCTCTCTGGAAACACCATATATTTT | CASSLSAGASPLSGNTIYF | TRBJ1-3 | TRBV27 | once | NA
TGCAGCGTACTTCCGGGACAGGGTGACACAGATACGCAGTATTTT | CSVLPGQGDTDTQYF | TRBJ2-3 | TRBV29-1 | once | TRBD1
TGTGCCACCGCGGACAGGGGGAATTTGGGTGATTCACCCCTCCACTTT | CATADRGNLGDSPLHF | TRBJ1-6 | TRBV19 | once | TRBD1
TGTGCCAGCTCACCCTCCGGGGGGGCCTGGTTTAATGAGCAGTTCTTC | CASSPSGGAWFNEQFF | TRBJ2-1 | TRBV18 | NA | TRBD2
TGTGCTAGTGGAAAACTCGGACTAGCGGGGGGTCAAGAGACCCAGTACTTC | CASGKLGLAGGQETQYF | TRBJ2-5 | TRBV12-5 | NA | TRBD2
TGTGCCAGCAGCCTCGACTCCCGATACACTAACTATGGCTACACCTTC | CASSLDSRYTNYGYTF | TRBJ1-2 | TRBV14 | NA | NA
TGCGCCAGCACCAGGGTTTTAGCGAGGGGACGCGTGGGGTACACTGAAGCTTTCTTT | CASTRVLARGRVGYTEAFF | TRBJ1-1 | TRBV23-1 | NA | NA
TGCGCCAGCAGTCCAGACCGGGACAGGGGCGGCGGCTACACCTTC | CASSPDRDRGGGYTF | TRBJ1-2 | TRBV10-1 | NA | TRBD1
TGTGCCAGCAGCCCCCTCCGTACCGGGGAGCTGTTTTTT | CASSPLRTGELFF | TRBJ2-2 | TRBV7-2 | once | NA
TGTGCCAGCAGCCAAGTGGAAGGGGACGAGCAGTACTTC | CASSQVEGDEQYF | TRBJ2-7 | TRBV4-2 | once | NA
TGTGCCAGCAGCGGAACCCGGGACAGATTAAACATTCAGTACTTC | CASSGTRDRLNIQYF | TRBJ2-4 | TRBV7-9 | once | TRBD1
TGTGCCAGCAGGACGAGGGGGGGCACTAACTATGGCTACACCTTC | CASRTRGGTNYGYTF | TRBJ1-2 | TRBV6-5 | once | NA
TGTGCCAGCAGCTTAGATCAGGGTAGTAATGAAAAACTGTTTTTT | CASSLDQGSNEKLFF | TRBJ1-4 | TRBV7-6 | NA | NA
TGTGCCAGCAGCCTACAGGGCGCCTACGAGCAGTACTTC | CASSLQGAYEQYF | TRBJ2-7 | TRBV7-2 | NA | NA
TGTGCCAGCAGCACACGGGACAGGGGAGTAGGCTACACCTTC | CASSTRDRGVGYTF | TRBJ1-2 | TRBV7-9 | NA | TRBD1
TGTGCCAGCAGCTTGGCCGGGACAGCGTATGGCTACACCTTC | CASSLAGTAYGYTF | TRBJ1-2 | TRBV5-4 | NA | TRBD1
TGTGCCAGCAGCCCGGACGGTGGAAAACTGTTTTTT | CASSPDGGKLFF | TRBJ1-4 | TRBV4-2 | NA | NA
TGCAGCGTCTTGGCGAACGACTACGAGCAGTACTTC | CSVLANDYEQYF | TRBJ2-7 | TRBV29-1 | many | NA
TGTGCCAGCAGTGAACTCGGGCTCTACGAGCAGTACTTC | CASSELGLYEQYF | TRBJ2-7 | TRBV6-1 | NA | NA